This T cell receptor beta chain was sequenced for a study of human T cells and chemical hapten exposure. TCRdb re-analysed the RACE reads in MiXCR, keeping a single row per CDR3 protein. The sample lists around 57,000 distinct CDR3 sequences; 9.5% to 12% were seen once. Only a few counts were recorded for this clonotype. The time point: patch test 1, 2 weeks after DPC sensitization. Described treatment: therapeutic diphenylcyclopropenone sensitization with weekly scalp DPC. Unfractionated whole blood yielded the extracted total RNA. This clonotype was obtained from a middle-aged woman with alopecia areata. Some clones in this sample may be carry-over from other donors' samples. The specimen comprised whole blood, sampled in connection with sensitization to the hapten diphenylcyclopropenone (DPC).

CDR3 DNA: TGTGCCAGCAGTCAGAACACTGAAGCTTTCTTT. Protein sequence: CASSQNTEAFF. This chain links TRBV7-2 with TRBJ1-1; no clear D. CDR3 length: 11 residues. V dropped 6 bases and J dropped 1 base, with 3 bases sitting between them. Germline V gene data show CDR1 as SGHTA and CDR2 as FQGNSA.